This T cell receptor beta chain was profiled in a study of cytotoxic CD8 clonotypes in ibrutinib-treated CLL. Study-level findings and limits: Clonality was higher at baseline than in age-matched healthy donors and tracked circulating CD8+ T-cell counts.

The trim removed 0 bases at V and 3 bases at J, leaving 7 bases unmatched. Looked up from germline, CDR1 is SGHNT and CDR2 is YYREEE (reference sequence). CDR3 size: 17 residues. This clone was observed many times. No antigen is known for it. The planned depth of sequencing spanned 1 in 200,000 to 1 in 1 million T cells. Produced via immunoSEQ multiplex PCR; TCRdb's table is partial and in-frame only. The table records 73,000 or so clones, around 68% of them present only once. The receptor comes from a human donor with chronic lymphocytic leukemia. V and J are TRBV5-4 and TRBJ2-1; 9 bases are shared with TRBD2. Sequencing was performed on PBMCs, taken after 12 months of ibrutinib treatment. The CDR3 protein is CASSLVASGDYYNEQFF. As DNA, the CDR3 is TGTGCCAGCAGCTTGGTGGCTAGCGGGGACTACTACAATGAGCAGTTCTTC.